Reported below is one T cell receptor beta chain. Its target is unknown. The sample belongs to a study of T cell responses to AZD1222 COVID-19 vaccine. Here immunoSEQ multiplex PCR was the method, and the copy in TCRdb shows in-frame clones only, minus some. Of around 130,000 clones in the sample, more than 85% are singletons; the top ten hold 1.5% to 2%. Overall study results and limits: After the peak T cell response, and only then, were repertoires sampled.

The TCR originated in an adult who received the AZD1222 COVID-19 vaccine. The sequences come from peripheral blood, collected 28 days after the second AZD1222 dose.

CDR3 DNA: TGTGCCAGCAGGAAAGAAAACACAGATACGCAGTATTTT. Its protein is CASRKENTDTQYF. The chain has TRBV2 and TRBJ2-3; D is undetermined. Deletions cut 6 bases from V and 2 bases from J, with 9 bases between. The CDR3 totals 13 residues. Germline lookup yields CDR1 SNHLY and CDR2 FYNNEI.